Presented here are 4 T cell receptor beta chains from one specimen sequenced in a study of T-cell memory formation after mild COVID-19. Each CDR3 protein gets one entry after TCRdb re-called the 5' RACE reads with MiXCR. This table has roughly 400,000 distinct CDR3 sequences, roughly 26% appearing once. Sequencing input: PBMCs or a T cell subset sorted from them (not recorded which). The receptors here all came from an adult woman who had mild COVID-19 (a few samples of this study predate the infection). Cell type and time point are not known.

The rearrangement links TRBV20-1 to TRBJ2-7; 11 bases are a match to TRBD2. This CDR3 spans 13 amino acids. Germline CDR1 reads DFQATT; CDR2 reads SNEGSKA (reference sequence). J was trimmed by 9 bases and V by 7 bases; bases with no gene match: 11. In DNA form, the CDR3 reads TGCAGTGTTCAGATGGCTAGCGGGAGGTGGCAGTACTTC. This encodes CSVQMASGRWQYF.

V usage is TRBV7-2 and J usage is TRBJ2-1, with 7 bases matching TRBD2. V was clipped by 0 bases and J by 1 base; unmatched bases: 6. CDR1 is SGHTA and CDR2 is FQGNSA in the germline V gene. This CDR3 contains 17 residues. CDR3 sequence reads: CASSLAGGGASYNEQFF. CDR3 DNA sequence: TGTGCCAGCAGCTTAGCTGGCGGGGGAGCTTCCTACAATGAGCAGTTCTTC.

The rearrangement uses TRBV12-3 or TRBV12-4 and TRBJ2-1; D remains ambiguous. The CDR3 is made up of 14 amino acids. The V and J ends lost 5 bases and 4 bases respectively, with 12 bases between them. DNA for the CDR3: TGTGCCAGCAGTACCCTGACCCTATACAATGAGCAGTTCTTC. This encodes CASSTLTLYNEQFF.

The sample holds a few counts of this clonotype. The chain joins TRBV12-3 or TRBV12-4 to TRBJ1-1; no clear D gene. This CDR3 has 19 residues. Trimming removed 6 bases from V and 3 bases from J, with 29 bases in between. The CDR3 nucleotides read TGTGCCAGCAGCCCGTCGGGCCATTGGACTCCCCGGACGGACACTGAAGCTTTCTTT. The encoded protein is CASSPSGHWTPRTDTEAFF.